This TCR beta chain was observed in a study of T cell repertoires and Cas9 in healthy adults. At the level of the study: SpCas9-reactive CD4 and CD8 T cells were characterized for potency, cytotoxicity and lineage.

Profiling relied on immunoSEQ multiplex PCR, and the TCRdb table lists in-frame clones only, not all of them. This table has fewer than 15,000 clones, about nine tenths appearing once. Remarks on this clone: What it binds is not known.

CDR3 length equals 13 residues. V gave up 5 bases and J gave up 8 bases; unmatched junction bases: 6. Germline V gene sequence: CDR1 SSHAT, CDR2 FNYEAQ (reference sequence). The study, taken as a whole, reports: In vitro, SpCas9-reactive Tregs were reported to curb effector T cell proliferation and function.

Sequences were obtained from Tregs (CD4+, CD25+, CD127-, CD137-, CD154-) from PBMCs; culture status not recorded. This receptor was identified in a human donor in good health. J is TRBJ2-1 and V is TRBV7-7; 7 nucleotides line up with TRBD1. CDR3 nucleotide sequence: TGTGCCAGCAGCAAGACAGGGCCCCATGAGCAGTTCTTC. Its translation is CASSKTGPHEQFF.